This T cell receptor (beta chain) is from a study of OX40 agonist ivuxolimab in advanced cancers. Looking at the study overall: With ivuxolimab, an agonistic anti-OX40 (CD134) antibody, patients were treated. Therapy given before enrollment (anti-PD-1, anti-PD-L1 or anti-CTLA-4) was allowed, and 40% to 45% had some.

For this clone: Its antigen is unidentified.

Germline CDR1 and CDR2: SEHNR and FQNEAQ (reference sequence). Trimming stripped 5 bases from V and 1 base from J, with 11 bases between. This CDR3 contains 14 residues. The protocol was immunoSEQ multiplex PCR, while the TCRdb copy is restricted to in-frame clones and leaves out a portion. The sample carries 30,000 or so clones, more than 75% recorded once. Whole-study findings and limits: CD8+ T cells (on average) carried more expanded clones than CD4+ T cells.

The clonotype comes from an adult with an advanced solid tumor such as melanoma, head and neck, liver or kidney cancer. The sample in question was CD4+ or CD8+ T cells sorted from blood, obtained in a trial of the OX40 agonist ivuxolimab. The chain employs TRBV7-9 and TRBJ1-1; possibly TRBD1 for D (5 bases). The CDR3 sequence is CASSTYQGNTEAFF. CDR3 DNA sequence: TGTGCCAGCAGCACTTACCAGGGGAACACTGAAGCTTTCTTT.